A single sample gave rise to the 30 T cell receptor beta chains below, sequenced in a study of blood T cell repertoires in COVID-19. Repertoires were generated with immunoSEQ multiplex PCR, while TCRdb's copy carries only in-frame clones and drops some. The sample has around 200,000 clones, around 84% seen once. Sequencing was performed on peripheral blood. Source of these receptors: an elderly man with acute or convalescent COVID-19.

The CDR3 protein is CASLRGQGSDEQFF. CDR3 sequence (DNA): TGCGCCAGCTTAAGGGGACAGGGTTCGGATGAGCAGTTCTTC. This rearrangement joins TRBV5-1 to TRBJ2-1; 9 bases agree with TRBD1. Trimming took 7 bases from V and 8 from J; bases not matched to a gene: 10. Germline-derived CDR1 and CDR2 are SGHRS and YFSETQ. The CDR3 totals 14 residues.

The chain combines TRBV5-1 with TRBJ1-1; 9 bases map to TRBD1. The V segment lost 4 bases and the J segment 4 bases; nucleotides outside the gene matches: 5. CDR3 length: 14 residues. Germline V gene lookup returns CDR1 SGHRS and CDR2 YFSETQ. CDR3 in DNA: TGCGCCAGCAGCCCGGGACAGGGAGGCACTGAAGCTTTCTTT. Its protein is CASSPGQGGTEAFF.

The CDR3 sequence: CASRAWPAGRTDTQYF. CDR3 sequence (DNA): TGTGCCAGCAGAGCCTGGCCGGCAGGGCGCACAGATACGCAGTATTTT. The chain is built from TRBV7-2 and TRBJ2-3, with a weak D call TRBD1 (5 bases). The V gene's germline CDR1 is SGHTA and CDR2 FQGNSA. Trimming took 6 bases from V and 1 from J, leaving 17 bases between them. The CDR3 is made up of 16 amino acids.

This chain connects TRBV30 to TRBJ2-1; D may be TRBD1 (6 bases). The CDR3 is 12 amino acids. Trimming took 0 bases from V and 10 from J, leaving 10 bases between them. Germline V lookup: CDR1 GTSNPN, CDR2 SVGIG (reference sequence). The CDR3 DNA reads as TGTGCCTGGAGTGTCAGGGGATACGAGCAGTTCTTC. Translating gives CAWSVRGYEQFF.

The rearrangement links TRBV18 to TRBJ2-3; D is undetermined. From germline, CDR1 is KGHSH and CDR2 LQKENI. CDR3 length: 13 residues. Trimming took 4 bases from V and 3 from J, leaving 8 bases between them. The CDR3 DNA reads as TGTGCCAGCTCACTACGCACTACAGATACGCAGTATTTT. This translates into CASSLRTTDTQYF.

The rearrangement uses TRBV11-2 and TRBJ2-6; 10 nucleotides match TRBD1. Germline V gene data show CDR1 as SGHAT and CDR2 as FQNNGV. CDR3 length equals 17 residues. The V gene end was trimmed by 3 bases and the J gene end by 2 bases; junction bases not matched to a gene: 4. The DNA of the CDR3 is TGTGCCAGCAGCTTTATGGGACAGGGGACTGGGGCCAACGTCCTGACTTTC. It encodes CASSFMGQGTGANVLTF.

This chain links TRBV7-6 with TRBJ1-2; D unclear. V was pared by 1 base and J by 13 bases, with 13 bases between. The CDR3 runs to 12 residues. Germline V gives CDR1 SGHVS, CDR2 FNYEAQ. The CDR3 here is CASSLGGFGLTF. In nucleotides, the CDR3 is TGTGCCAGCAGCTTAGGAGGGTTTGGTCTCACCTTC.

The chain is built from TRBV5-1 and TRBJ2-2, with D maybe TRBD2 (5 bases). This CDR3 region has 17 residues. V was trimmed by 0 bases and J by 4 bases, leaving 16 bases between them. Germline CDR1 and CDR2: SGHRS and YFSETQ. CDR3 nucleotide sequence: TGCGCCAGCAGCTTGGCCAATGCGGGTCACCCCACCGGGGAGCTGTTTTTT. This encodes CASSLANAGHPTGELFF.

The rearrangement joins TRBV3-1 (or the pseudogene TRBV3-2) to TRBJ2-7; 14 nucleotides agree with TRBD2. V lost 3 bases and J lost 4; bases outside the gene matches: 11. Germline CDR1 is LGHDT and CDR2 is YNNKEL (reference sequence). The CDR3 is 18 residues long. CDR3 coding DNA: TGTGCCAGCAGCCATGGGACTAGCGGGAGAGGGGGCCCTTACGAGCAGTACTTC. Amino acids: CASSHGTSGRGGPYEQYF.

V gene TRBV29-1 combines with J gene TRBJ1-2, with TRBD1 matching 10 bases. Germline CDR1 reads SQVTM; CDR2 reads ANQGSEA. The CDR3 has 13 amino acids. Trimming removed 7 bases from V and 2 bases from J; junction bases left unmatched: 4. CDR3 bases: TGCAGCGGTTTGACAGGGGGCAACTATGGCTACACCTTC. As protein: CSGLTGGNYGYTF.

CDR3 DNA sequence: TGTGCCAGCAGGAGACAGGGGGCGAGTGAAAAACTGTTTTTT. Translated, it gives CASRRQGASEKLFF. This chain uses TRBV6-5 with TRBJ1-4; 10 bases line up with TRBD1. This CDR3 spans 14 amino acids. The J segment lost 7 bases and the V segment lost 6 bases, leaving 5 bases of the junction unmatched. Per germline, CDR1 MNHEY and CDR2 SVGAGI.

J is TRBJ2-7 and V is TRBV30, with 8 bases matching TRBD2. This CDR3 contains 16 residues. Losses at the gene ends were 1 base for V and 1 base for J; bases not matched to a gene: 9. The germline gives CDR1 GTSNPN, CDR2 SVGIG (reference sequence). In DNA, the CDR3 is TGTGCCTGGAGTGACCGGGGGGGAGGGTCGTCCTACGAGCAGTACTTC. Its translation: CAWSDRGGGSSYEQYF.

This clone was picked up one time. The chain has TRBV7-2 and TRBJ1-6; 9 bases are shared with TRBD1. The CDR3 runs to 15 residues. From germline, CDR1 is SGHTA and CDR2 FQGNSA. J gave up 5 bases and V 6 bases, and 5 bases lay outside the gene matches. The CDR3 reads CASRPTGGNNSPLHF. CDR3 DNA sequence: TGTGCCAGCAGGCCGACAGGGGGGAATAATTCACCCCTCCACTTT.

This chain links TRBV2 with TRBJ2-3, with D uncertain. The CDR3 loop spans 11 amino acids. Deletions cut 8 bases from V and 4 bases from J, with 7 bases between. Germline CDR1 reads SNHLY; CDR2 reads FYNNEI. Written as DNA, the CDR3 is TGTGCCAGCTCGGCGGCAGATACGCAGTATTTT. Translating it yields CASSAADTQYF.

V and J are TRBV18 and TRBJ2-3; maybe TRBD1 (6 bases). Per the germline V gene, CDR1 is KGHSH and CDR2 is LQKENI. The CDR3 runs to 16 residues. V shed 8 bases and J shed 5 bases, with 23 bases lying between them. The CDR3 sequence: CASRRPGRGDGDTQYF. Written as DNA, the CDR3 is TGTGCCAGCCGCCGACCCGGCAGGGGCGATGGAGATACGCAGTATTTT.

CDR3: CASSSGLAKNTGELFF. The CDR3 DNA reads as TGTGCCAGCAGCTCTGGACTAGCTAAGAACACCGGGGAGCTGTTTTTT. The chain links TRBV7-3 to TRBJ2-2; 8 nucleotides match TRBD2. The CDR3 is 16 amino acids. V dropped 4 bases and J dropped 1; count of bases not matched to a gene: 5. Germline V CDR1 and CDR2: SGHTA, FQGTGA.

V gene TRBV4-2 combines with J gene TRBJ2-5; TRBD2 is a possible D gene (5 bases). This CDR3 has 16 residues. V gave up 0 bases and J gave up 5 bases, with 16 bases separating them. Germline V gene data show CDR1 as LGHNA and CDR2 as YNFKEQ. CDR3 region: CASSQDLGELGETQYF. In DNA form, the CDR3 reads TGTGCCAGCAGCCAAGACCTTGGGGAGTTAGGGGAGACCCAGTACTTC.

The rearrangement links TRBV18 to TRBJ1-1; unclear D gene. V lost 2 bases and J 4 bases, leaving 11 bases between the germline ends. The germline CDR1 and CDR2 sequences are KGHSH and LQKENI. The CDR3 length is 14 residues. The CDR3 DNA follows: TGTGCCAGCTCACCAGGGAGGGCAGGCACTGAAGCTTTCTTT. Translation: CASSPGRAGTEAFF. The full variable domain, rest sourced from reference TRBV18 and TRBJ1-1, is NAGVMQNPRHLVRRRGQEARLRCSPMKGHSHVYWYRQLPEEGLKFMVYLQKENIIDESGMPKERFSAEFPKEGPSILRIQQVVRGDSAAYFCASSPGRAGTEAFFGQGTRLTVV.

V gene TRBV7-8 combines with J gene TRBJ2-1, with 7 bases lining up with TRBD2. Germline CDR1 is SGHVS and CDR2 is FQNEAQ. The CDR3 spans 15 residues. After removal of 5 bases from V and 7 bases from J, the junction contained 11 bases not matched to a gene. CDR3 amino acids: CASSPYRDYKNEQFF. In nucleotides, the CDR3 is TGTGCCAGCAGCCCCTATCGGGACTACAAAAATGAGCAGTTCTTC.

The chain uses TRBV15 and TRBJ2-5; D is possibly TRBD1 (5 bases). The CDR3 extends over 15 amino acids. Germline V gene lookup returns CDR1 LNHNV and CDR2 YYDKDF (reference sequence). With 0 bases removed from V and 2 bases from J, the gap between germline ends came to 10 bases. The CDR3 DNA reads as TGTGCCACCAGCAGAGACAGGGCTCCGCAAGAGACCCAGTACTTC. This codes for CATSRDRAPQETQYF.

The V call is TRBV28, the J call TRBJ1-2, with TRBD1 as a possible D gene (6 bases). The CDR3 extends over 13 amino acids. Germline V gene lookup returns CDR1 MDHEN and CDR2 SYDVKM. Trimming removed 6 bases at V and 3 bases at J, with 11 bases between. The CDR3, as DNA: TGTGCCAGCAGCCGGGGGGGCGACTATGGCTACACCTTC. Protein sequence: CASSRGGDYGYTF.

V is TRBV7-2 and J is TRBJ1-2; the D gene is possibly TRBD1 (6 bases). The germline V gene encodes CDR1 SGHTA and CDR2 FQGNSA. The length of the CDR3 is 12 residues. Trimming pared 11 bases from V and 5 bases from J, leaving 15 bases between. DNA of the CDR3: TGTGCCTCTACAGGGTTCTCGTATGGCTACACCTTC. Its protein product is CASTGFSYGYTF.

The V call is TRBV7-2, the J call TRBJ2-5; possible D gene TRBD1, 6 bases. Trimming took 4 bases from V and 0 from J, leaving 12 bases between them. There are 15 residues in the CDR3. Per germline, CDR1 SGHTA and CDR2 FQGNSA. The CDR3 loop is CASSSGQGYQETQYF. In nucleotides, the CDR3 is TGTGCCAGCAGCTCTGGGCAGGGGTACCAAGAGACCCAGTACTTC.

The genes are TRBV9 and TRBJ2-7, with TRBD2 as a possible D gene (5 bases). The length of the CDR3 is 15 residues. CDR1 and CDR2 (germline): SGDLS, YYNGEE. The germline V and J ends were trimmed by 0 bases and 3 bases, with 13 bases remaining between them. In DNA form, the CDR3 reads TGTGCCAGCAGCGTAGGACTAAGTGCGCTCTACGAGCAGTACTTC. Its protein is CASSVGLSALYEQYF. Full variable domain (missing parts from reference TRBV9 and TRBJ2-7): DSGVTQTPKHLITATGQRVTLRCSPRSGDLSVYWYQQSLDQGLQFLIQYYNGEERAKGNILERFSAQQFPDLHSELNLSSLELGDSALYFCASSVGLSALYEQYFGPGTRLTVT.

The chain uses TRBV15 and TRBJ2-4; D possibly corresponds to TRBD2 (6 bases). Trimming stripped 0 bases from V and 2 bases from J, with 11 bases between. Germline CDR1 is LNHNV and CDR2 is YYDKDF (reference sequence). The CDR3 consists of 16 residues. The CDR3 here is CATSRDEDYPKNIQYF. CDR3 DNA: TGTGCCACCAGCAGAGATGAGGACTACCCCAAAAACATTCAGTACTTC.

The CDR3 loop reads CASSPWTSGSGTGELFF. The DNA for the CDR3 is TGTGCCAGCAGCCCATGGACTAGCGGGAGTGGTACCGGGGAGCTGTTTTTT. V gene TRBV11-3 combines with J gene TRBJ2-2, with 13 bases lining up with TRBD2. V trimming: 5 bases; J trimming: 5 bases; junction bases outside the gene matches: 8. Germline assignment: CDR1 SGHNT and CDR2 YENEEA. The CDR3 length is 17 residues.

This chain joins TRBV21-1 and TRBJ1-5; whether TRBD1, the table's D call, matches the DNA was not checked. TRBV21-1 is tagged as a pseudogene. The CDR3 is made up of 16 amino acids. The CDR3: CASSERVAGDGEPQHF. The CDR3 region has the DNA TGTGCCAGCAGCGAAAGGGTAGCAGGGGATGGGGAGCCCCAGCATTTT.

CDR3 in amino acids: CASVGGGTHNEQFF. The CDR3 bases are TGTGCTAGTGTGGGGGGGGGTACCCACAATGAGCAGTTCTTC. V and J are TRBV12-5 and TRBJ2-1; the match to TRBD2 covers 7 bases. V trimming: 7 bases; J trimming: 5 bases; junction bases outside the gene matches: 8. CDR3 size: 14 residues. Germline CDR1 is LGHNT and CDR2 is FRNRAP.

The chain has TRBV20-1 and TRBJ2-7; 7 positions match TRBD2. J was trimmed by 7 bases and V by 3 bases; bases with no gene match: 12. Germline CDR1 DFQATT, CDR2 SNEGSKA (reference sequence). The CDR3 contains 14 residues. The CDR3 region has the DNA TGCAGTGCTAGTCGGCGGGAGATTCGGGGGGAGCAGTACTTC. This gives the protein CSASRREIRGEQYF.

The chain employs TRBV27 and TRBJ2-5; D is possibly TRBD1 (5 bases). Trimming took off 5 bases at V and 1 base at J, with 11 bases between the two ends. Germline V gene sequence: CDR1 MNHEY, CDR2 SMNVEV (reference sequence). The CDR3 spans 14 residues. CDR3 sequence reads: CASSQGFSQETQYF. The CDR3 DNA reads as TGTGCCAGCAGTCAGGGTTTCTCCCAAGAGACCCAGTACTTC.